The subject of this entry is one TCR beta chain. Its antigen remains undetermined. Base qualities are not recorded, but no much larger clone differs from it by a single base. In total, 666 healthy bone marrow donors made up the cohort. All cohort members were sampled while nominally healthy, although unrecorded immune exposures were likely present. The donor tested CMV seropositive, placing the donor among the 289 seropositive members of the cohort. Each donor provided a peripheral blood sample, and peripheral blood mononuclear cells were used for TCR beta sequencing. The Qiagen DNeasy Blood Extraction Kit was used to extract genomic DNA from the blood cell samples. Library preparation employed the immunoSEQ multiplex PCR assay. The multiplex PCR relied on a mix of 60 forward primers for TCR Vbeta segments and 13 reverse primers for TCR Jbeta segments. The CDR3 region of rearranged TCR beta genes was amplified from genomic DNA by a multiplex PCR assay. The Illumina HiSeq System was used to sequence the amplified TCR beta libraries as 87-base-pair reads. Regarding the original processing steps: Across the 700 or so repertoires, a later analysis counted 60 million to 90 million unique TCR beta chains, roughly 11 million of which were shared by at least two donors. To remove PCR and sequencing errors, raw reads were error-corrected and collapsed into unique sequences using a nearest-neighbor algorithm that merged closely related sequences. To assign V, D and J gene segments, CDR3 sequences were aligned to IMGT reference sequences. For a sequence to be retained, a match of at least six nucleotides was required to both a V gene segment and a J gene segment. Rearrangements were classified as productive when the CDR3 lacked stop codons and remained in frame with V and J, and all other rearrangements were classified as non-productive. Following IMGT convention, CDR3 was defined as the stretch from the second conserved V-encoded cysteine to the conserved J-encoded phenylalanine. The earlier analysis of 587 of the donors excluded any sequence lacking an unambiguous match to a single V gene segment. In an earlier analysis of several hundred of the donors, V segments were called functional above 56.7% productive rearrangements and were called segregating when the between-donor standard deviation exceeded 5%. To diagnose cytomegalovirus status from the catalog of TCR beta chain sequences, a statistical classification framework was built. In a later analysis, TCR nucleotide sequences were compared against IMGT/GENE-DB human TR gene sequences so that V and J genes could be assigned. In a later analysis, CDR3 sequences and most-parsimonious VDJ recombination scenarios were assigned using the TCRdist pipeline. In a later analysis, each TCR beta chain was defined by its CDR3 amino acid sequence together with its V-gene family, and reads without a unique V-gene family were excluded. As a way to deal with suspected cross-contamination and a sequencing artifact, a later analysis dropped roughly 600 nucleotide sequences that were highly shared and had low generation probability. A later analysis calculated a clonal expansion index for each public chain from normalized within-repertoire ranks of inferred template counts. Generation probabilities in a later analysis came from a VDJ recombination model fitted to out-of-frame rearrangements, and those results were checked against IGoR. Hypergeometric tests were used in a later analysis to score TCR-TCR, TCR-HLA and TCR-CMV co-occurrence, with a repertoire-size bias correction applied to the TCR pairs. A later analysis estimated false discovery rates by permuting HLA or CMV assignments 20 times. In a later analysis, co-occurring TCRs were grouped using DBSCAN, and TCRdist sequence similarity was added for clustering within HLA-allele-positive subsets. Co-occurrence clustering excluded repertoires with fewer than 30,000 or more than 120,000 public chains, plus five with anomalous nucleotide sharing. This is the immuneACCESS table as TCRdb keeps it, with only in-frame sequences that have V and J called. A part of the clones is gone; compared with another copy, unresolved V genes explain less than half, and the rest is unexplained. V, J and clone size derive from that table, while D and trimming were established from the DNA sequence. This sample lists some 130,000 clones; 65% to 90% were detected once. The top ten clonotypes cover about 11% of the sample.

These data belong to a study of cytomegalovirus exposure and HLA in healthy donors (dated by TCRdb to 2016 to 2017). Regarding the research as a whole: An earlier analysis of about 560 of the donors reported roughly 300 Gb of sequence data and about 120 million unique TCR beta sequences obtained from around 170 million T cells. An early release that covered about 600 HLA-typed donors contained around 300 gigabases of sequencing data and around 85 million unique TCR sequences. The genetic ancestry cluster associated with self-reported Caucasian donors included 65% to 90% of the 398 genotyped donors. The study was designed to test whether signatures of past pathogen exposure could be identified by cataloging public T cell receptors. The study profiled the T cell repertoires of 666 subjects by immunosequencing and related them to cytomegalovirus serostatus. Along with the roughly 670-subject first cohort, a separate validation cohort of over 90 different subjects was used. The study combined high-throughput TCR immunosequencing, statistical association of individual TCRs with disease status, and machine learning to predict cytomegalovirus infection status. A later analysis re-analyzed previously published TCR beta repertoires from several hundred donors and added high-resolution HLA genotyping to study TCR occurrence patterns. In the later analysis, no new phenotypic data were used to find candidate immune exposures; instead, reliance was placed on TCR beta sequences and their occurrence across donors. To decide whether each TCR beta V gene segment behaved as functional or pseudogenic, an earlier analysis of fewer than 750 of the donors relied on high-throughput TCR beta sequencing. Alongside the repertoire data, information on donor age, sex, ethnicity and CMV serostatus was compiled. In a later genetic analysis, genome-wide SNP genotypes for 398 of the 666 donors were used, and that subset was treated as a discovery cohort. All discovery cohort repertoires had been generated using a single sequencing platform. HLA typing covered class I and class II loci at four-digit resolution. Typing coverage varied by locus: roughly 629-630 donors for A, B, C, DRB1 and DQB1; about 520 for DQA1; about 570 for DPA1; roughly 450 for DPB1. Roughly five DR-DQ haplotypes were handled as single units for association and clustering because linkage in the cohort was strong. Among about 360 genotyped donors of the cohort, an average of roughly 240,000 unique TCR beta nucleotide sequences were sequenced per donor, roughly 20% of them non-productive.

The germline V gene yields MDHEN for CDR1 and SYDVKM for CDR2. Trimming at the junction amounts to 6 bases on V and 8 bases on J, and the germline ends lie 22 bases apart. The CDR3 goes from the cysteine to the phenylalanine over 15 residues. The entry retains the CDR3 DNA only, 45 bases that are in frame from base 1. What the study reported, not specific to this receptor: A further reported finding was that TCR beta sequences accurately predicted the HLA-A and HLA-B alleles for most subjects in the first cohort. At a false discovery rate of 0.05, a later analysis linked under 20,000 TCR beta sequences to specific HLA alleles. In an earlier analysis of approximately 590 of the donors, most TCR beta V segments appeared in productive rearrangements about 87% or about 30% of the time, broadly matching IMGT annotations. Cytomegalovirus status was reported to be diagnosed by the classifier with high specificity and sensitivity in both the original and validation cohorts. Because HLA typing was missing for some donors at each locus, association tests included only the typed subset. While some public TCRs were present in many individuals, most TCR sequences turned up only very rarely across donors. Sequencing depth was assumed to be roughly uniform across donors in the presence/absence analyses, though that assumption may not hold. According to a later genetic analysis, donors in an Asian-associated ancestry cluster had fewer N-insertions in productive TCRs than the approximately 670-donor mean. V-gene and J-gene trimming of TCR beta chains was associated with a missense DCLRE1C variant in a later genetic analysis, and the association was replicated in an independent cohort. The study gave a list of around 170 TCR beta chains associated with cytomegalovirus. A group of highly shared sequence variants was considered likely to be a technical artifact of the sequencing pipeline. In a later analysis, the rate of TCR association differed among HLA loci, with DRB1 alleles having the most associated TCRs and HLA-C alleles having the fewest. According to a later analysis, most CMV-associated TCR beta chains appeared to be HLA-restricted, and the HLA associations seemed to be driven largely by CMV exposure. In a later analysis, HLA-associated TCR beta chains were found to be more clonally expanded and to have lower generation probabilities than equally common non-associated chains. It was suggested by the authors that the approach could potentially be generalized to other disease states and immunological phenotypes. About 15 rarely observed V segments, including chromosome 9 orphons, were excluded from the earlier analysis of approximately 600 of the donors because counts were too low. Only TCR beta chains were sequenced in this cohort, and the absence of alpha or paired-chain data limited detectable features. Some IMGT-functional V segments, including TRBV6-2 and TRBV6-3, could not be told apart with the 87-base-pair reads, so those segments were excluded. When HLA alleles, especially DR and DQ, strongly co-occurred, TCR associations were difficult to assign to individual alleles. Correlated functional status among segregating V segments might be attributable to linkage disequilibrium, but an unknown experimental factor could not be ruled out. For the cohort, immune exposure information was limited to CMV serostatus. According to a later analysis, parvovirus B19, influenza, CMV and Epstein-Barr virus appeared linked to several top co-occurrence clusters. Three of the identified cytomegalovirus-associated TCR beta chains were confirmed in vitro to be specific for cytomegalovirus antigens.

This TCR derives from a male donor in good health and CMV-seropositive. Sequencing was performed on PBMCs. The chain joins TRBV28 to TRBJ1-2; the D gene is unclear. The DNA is TGTGCCAGCAGACCGATCCTCATTTCCCGGAGGGGCTACACCTTC. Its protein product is CASRPILISRRGYTF.